The following is a TCR beta chain sequence with its context. The repertoire was sequenced with immunoSEQ multiplex PCR; TCRdb's copy has only in-frame clones and lacks some. The data show 59,000 or so clones, about 80% seen once. The CDR3 has 10 residues. V lost 5 bases, J lost 5 bases, and 7 bases lay in between. Germline V lookup: CDR1 DFQATT, CDR2 SNEGSKA (reference sequence). The data stem from a study of pediatric ulcerative colitis. V usage is TRBV20-1 and J usage is TRBJ2-7; no reliable D call. The material sequenced was blood. This TCR derives from a boy aged 10-17 years with moderate ulcerative colitis. The CDR3 DNA reads as TGCAGTGCTCAATCCCACGAGCAGTACTTC. Amino acids: CSAQSHEQYF.